The 19 T cell receptor beta chains presented below share a single source sample, sequenced in a study of blood T cells in healthy people across ages. Using a J-beta primer mix together with a sample-barcoded 5' primer, a second PCR was run for about 6 to 12 cycles. TCRdb called the 5' RACE reads again in MiXCR, with one record for every CDR3 protein. The sample includes about 1.4 million distinct CDR3 sequences, approximately 63% of them seen just once. The sequenced sample consisted of blood. The receptors stem from a young man in good health.

The chain uses TRBV7-8 and TRBJ1-5; perhaps TRBD1 as D (5 bases). Germline lookup yields CDR1 SGHVS and CDR2 FQNEAQ. The V end was cut by 4 bases, the J end by 5 bases, with 15 bases between. The CDR3 loop spans 15 amino acids. CDR3 nucleotides: TGTGCCAGCAGCTGGAGGGAAGACAGTTATCAGCCCCAGCATTTT. Its protein product is CASSWREDSYQPQHF. Full variable domain (missing parts from reference TRBV7-8 and TRBJ1-5): GAGVSQSPRYKVAKRGQDVALRCDPISGHVSLFWYQQALGQGPEFLTYFQNEAQLDKSGLPSDRFFAERPEGSVSTLKIQRTQQEDSAVYLCASSWREDSYQPQHFGDGTRLSIL.

The chain joins TRBV7-9 to TRBJ2-5, with D tentatively TRBD1 or TRBD2 (6 bases each). Germline values: CDR1 SEHNR, CDR2 FQNEAQ (reference sequence). This CDR3 region has 16 residues. V lost 2 bases and J 3 bases, leaving 16 bases between the germline ends. Written as DNA, the CDR3 is TGTGCCAGCAGCTTATCTCCCCCGGGGGCCAAAGAGACCCAGTACTTC. Translated: CASSLSPPGAKETQYF.

The chain uses TRBV25-1 and TRBJ1-1; D is possibly TRBD1 (5 bases). The CDR3 covers 17 residues. Germline V gene sequence: CDR1 MGHDK, CDR2 SYGVNS. Trimming removed 2 bases from V and 4 bases from J, with 20 bases in between. CDR3: CASSETTLRAKGTEAFF. CDR3 DNA: TGTGCCAGCAGTGAAACCACTCTCAGGGCTAAGGGCACTGAAGCTTTCTTT. The full variable domain, with the rest looked up from reference TRBV25-1 and TRBJ1-1, is EADIYQTPRYLVIGTGKKITLECSQTMGHDKMYWYQQDPGMELHLIHYSYGVNSTEKGDLSSESTVSRIRTEHFPLTLESARPSHTSQYLCASSETTLRAKGTEAFFGQGTRLTVV.

The chain couples TRBV20-1 to TRBJ1-1; 7 bases align to TRBD1. The CDR3 has 13 residues. After removal of 0 bases from V and 5 bases from J, the junction contained 3 bases not matched to a gene. Germline V CDR1 and CDR2: DFQATT, SNEGSKA (reference sequence). The CDR3 spells CSARDARGTEAFF. Here the CDR3 DNA reads TGCAGTGCTAGAGATGCCAGGGGGACTGAAGCTTTCTTT.

This chain uses TRBV12-3 or TRBV12-4 with TRBJ1-2, with TRBD1 matching 8 bases. Germline trimming cut 6 bases from V and 8 bases from J; bases unmatched to any gene: 11. This CDR3 has 14 residues. The CDR3 DNA reads as TGTGCCAGCAGACGGGAGACAGGGGTAGAGGGCTACACCTTC. It yields the protein CASRRETGVEGYTF.

This chain uses TRBV11-2 with TRBJ2-6; the D is unclear. The CDR3 is made up of 17 amino acids. CDR1 is SGHAT, CDR2 FQNNGV, per germline. With 1 base removed from V and 0 bases from J, the gap between germline ends came to 10 bases. This CDR3 reads CASSLGTIFSGANVLTF. CDR3 coding DNA: TGTGCCAGCAGCTTAGGCACCATCTTCTCTGGGGCCAACGTCCTGACTTTC.

This sequence joins TRBV6-6 and TRBJ1-4, with TRBD1 identical over 9 bases. The CDR3 loop spans 17 amino acids. V dropped 6 bases and J dropped 1; count of bases not matched to a gene: 9. The germline V gene encodes CDR1 MNHNY and CDR2 SVGAGI (reference sequence). The CDR3 region is CASSPGDRVETNEKLFF. The DNA for the CDR3 is TGTGCCAGCAGCCCGGGGGACAGGGTTGAAACTAATGAAAAACTGTTTTTT.

The V call is TRBV7-2, the J call TRBJ2-3; TRBD1 agrees at 10 bases. CDR3 length: 16 amino acids. Germline CDR1 reads SGHTA; CDR2 reads FQGNSA. The ends lost 3 bases at V and 3 bases at J; junction bases unmatched: 6. The CDR3 reads CASSFSGTGATDTQYF. The CDR3 coding sequence is TGTGCCAGCAGCTTCTCCGGGACAGGGGCGACAGATACGCAGTATTTT.

This clonotype was picked up one time. The V call is TRBV6-1, the J call TRBJ2-4; 9 positions agree with TRBD1. The V segment lost 9 bases and the J segment 5 bases; nucleotides outside the gene matches: 11. Germline values: CDR1 MNHNS, CDR2 SASEGT. The CDR3 has 15 amino acids. DNA of the CDR3: TGTGCCAGTAGACCCGGGACAGGGCGCGAAAACATTCAGTACTTC. Its translation: CASRPGTGRENIQYF.

The rearrangement links TRBV12-3 or TRBV12-4 to TRBJ1-2, with TRBD1 identical over 9 bases. The CDR3 sequence is 13 residues long. The ends lost 6 bases at V and 8 bases at J; junction bases unmatched: 7. CDR3 bases: TGTGCCAGCAGCTCCGACAGGGGGAGAGGCTACACCTTC. Amino acids: CASSSDRGRGYTF.

The chain links TRBV4-1 to TRBJ1-4; 9 bases are shared with TRBD1. V lost 0 bases to trimming and J lost 4 bases; unmatched junction nucleotides: 3. The length of the CDR3 is 16 residues. The germline V gene has CDR1 MGHRA and CDR2 YSYEKL. CDR3 region: CASSQDRDRDNEKLFF. The DNA of the CDR3 is TGCGCCAGCAGCCAAGATCGGGACAGGGATAATGAAAAACTGTTTTTT.

The V gene is TRBV7-2, the J gene TRBJ2-6; TRBD1 matches 7 bases. Germline CDR1 SGHTA, CDR2 FQGNSA. The CDR3 consists of 16 residues. V shed 5 bases and J 0 bases; nucleotides not matched to a gene: 4. CDR3 coding DNA: TGTGCCAGCAGCATGGGACAGCTCTCTGGGGCCAACGTCCTGACTTTC. Amino acids: CASSMGQLSGANVLTF.

This clonotype was observed a handful of times. The rearrangement joins TRBV11-1 to TRBJ2-7, with D hard to call. Matching the DNA end better, TRBJ2-5 makes the J call doubtful. The CDR3 spans 14 residues. Germline values: CDR1 SGHAT, CDR2 FQDESV (reference sequence). This chain's CDR3 is CASSLGPTGETQYF. The CDR3, as DNA: TGTGCCAGCAGCTTAGGGCCGACGGGAGAGACCCAGTACTTC.

The rearrangement links TRBV12-3 or TRBV12-4 to TRBJ1-2; no clear D gene. The CDR3 covers 13 residues. Trimming stripped 4 bases from V and 6 bases from J, with 12 bases between. The CDR3 DNA reads TGTGCCAGCAGTTCTCTGGGTTCGAATGGCTACACCTTC. It codes for CASSSLGSNGYTF.

The chain links TRBV4-3 to TRBJ1-5; no clear D. V lost 1 base and J lost 3, with 10 bases in between. The CDR3 loop spans 15 amino acids. Germline V lookup: CDR1 LGHNA, CDR2 YSLEER. CDR3 protein: CASSQGAGLNQPQHF. As DNA, the CDR3 is TGCGCCAGCAGCCAAGGGGCAGGTCTCAATCAGCCCCAGCATTTT.

This clonotype was detected only once. The chain combines TRBV18 with TRBJ1-2; 9 bases line up with TRBD1. The length of the CDR3 is 15 residues. Germline CDR1 and CDR2: KGHSH and LQKENI. With 6 bases clipped from V and 5 bases from J, the junction kept 10 bases outside the gene matches. The CDR3, as DNA: TGTGCCAGCTCTTATCCGGACAGGGGATATTATGGCTACACCTTC. This codes for CASSYPDRGYYGYTF.

The chain has TRBV28 and TRBJ1-5, with D possibly matching TRBD1 (5 bases). CDR1 and CDR2 (germline): MDHEN, SYDVKM. The CDR3 spans 15 residues. The V end was cut by 3 bases, the J end by 5 bases, with 14 bases between. CDR3 region: CASSLQGVGYQPQHF. In DNA, the CDR3 is TGTGCCAGCAGTTTGCAGGGAGTGGGGTATCAGCCCCAGCATTTT.

The chain carries TRBV5-5 and TRBJ2-2, with D maybe TRBD1 (5 bases). Between the trimmed V and J ends, which lost 4 bases and 2 bases, there was a span of 12 bases. The germline V gene has CDR1 SGHKS and CDR2 YYEKEE (reference sequence). CDR3 length: 15 amino acids. The CDR3 bases are TGTGCCAGCAGCCCCCTCCAGGGTAACACCGGGGAGCTGTTTTTT. Amino acids: CASSPLQGNTGELFF.

This rearrangement joins TRBV6-8 to TRBJ2-7; D might be TRBD1 or TRBD2, each matching 5 bases. The tail of the sequence fits TRBJ2-5 better, so the J call may be wrong. Germline CDR1 is MNHGY and CDR2 is SAAAGT. The CDR3 is 14 amino acids. The CDR3 here is CASSKQVGKETQYF. CDR3 nucleotides: TGTGCCAGCAGTAAACAGGTCGGGAAAGAGACCCAGTACTTC.